The clone carrying this TCR beta chain was recorded many times. This sample was included in a study of early T cells in non-severe SARS-CoV-2 infection. Attachment of unique molecular identifiers was made to individual cDNA molecules. TCRdb independently ran MiXCR on the 5' RACE reads; one entry per CDR3 protein. The data contain 68,000 or so distinct CDR3 sequences, roughly a tenth of them singletons. The specimen was whole blood. The sequence was collected from an adult who was a healthcare worker with PCR-confirmed SARS-CoV-2 infection or an uninfected control (not recorded which).

The CDR3 sequence: CASSPGQGLMNTEAFF. The CDR3 DNA reads TGCGCCAGCAGCCCAGGACAGGGTTTAATGAACACTGAAGCTTTCTTT. The chain uses TRBV4-1 and TRBJ1-1; 8 positions match TRBD1. The germline CDR1 and CDR2 sequences are MGHRA and YSYEKL. Trimming cost V 4 bases and J 0 bases; bases outside gene matches: 7. The CDR3 totals 16 residues.